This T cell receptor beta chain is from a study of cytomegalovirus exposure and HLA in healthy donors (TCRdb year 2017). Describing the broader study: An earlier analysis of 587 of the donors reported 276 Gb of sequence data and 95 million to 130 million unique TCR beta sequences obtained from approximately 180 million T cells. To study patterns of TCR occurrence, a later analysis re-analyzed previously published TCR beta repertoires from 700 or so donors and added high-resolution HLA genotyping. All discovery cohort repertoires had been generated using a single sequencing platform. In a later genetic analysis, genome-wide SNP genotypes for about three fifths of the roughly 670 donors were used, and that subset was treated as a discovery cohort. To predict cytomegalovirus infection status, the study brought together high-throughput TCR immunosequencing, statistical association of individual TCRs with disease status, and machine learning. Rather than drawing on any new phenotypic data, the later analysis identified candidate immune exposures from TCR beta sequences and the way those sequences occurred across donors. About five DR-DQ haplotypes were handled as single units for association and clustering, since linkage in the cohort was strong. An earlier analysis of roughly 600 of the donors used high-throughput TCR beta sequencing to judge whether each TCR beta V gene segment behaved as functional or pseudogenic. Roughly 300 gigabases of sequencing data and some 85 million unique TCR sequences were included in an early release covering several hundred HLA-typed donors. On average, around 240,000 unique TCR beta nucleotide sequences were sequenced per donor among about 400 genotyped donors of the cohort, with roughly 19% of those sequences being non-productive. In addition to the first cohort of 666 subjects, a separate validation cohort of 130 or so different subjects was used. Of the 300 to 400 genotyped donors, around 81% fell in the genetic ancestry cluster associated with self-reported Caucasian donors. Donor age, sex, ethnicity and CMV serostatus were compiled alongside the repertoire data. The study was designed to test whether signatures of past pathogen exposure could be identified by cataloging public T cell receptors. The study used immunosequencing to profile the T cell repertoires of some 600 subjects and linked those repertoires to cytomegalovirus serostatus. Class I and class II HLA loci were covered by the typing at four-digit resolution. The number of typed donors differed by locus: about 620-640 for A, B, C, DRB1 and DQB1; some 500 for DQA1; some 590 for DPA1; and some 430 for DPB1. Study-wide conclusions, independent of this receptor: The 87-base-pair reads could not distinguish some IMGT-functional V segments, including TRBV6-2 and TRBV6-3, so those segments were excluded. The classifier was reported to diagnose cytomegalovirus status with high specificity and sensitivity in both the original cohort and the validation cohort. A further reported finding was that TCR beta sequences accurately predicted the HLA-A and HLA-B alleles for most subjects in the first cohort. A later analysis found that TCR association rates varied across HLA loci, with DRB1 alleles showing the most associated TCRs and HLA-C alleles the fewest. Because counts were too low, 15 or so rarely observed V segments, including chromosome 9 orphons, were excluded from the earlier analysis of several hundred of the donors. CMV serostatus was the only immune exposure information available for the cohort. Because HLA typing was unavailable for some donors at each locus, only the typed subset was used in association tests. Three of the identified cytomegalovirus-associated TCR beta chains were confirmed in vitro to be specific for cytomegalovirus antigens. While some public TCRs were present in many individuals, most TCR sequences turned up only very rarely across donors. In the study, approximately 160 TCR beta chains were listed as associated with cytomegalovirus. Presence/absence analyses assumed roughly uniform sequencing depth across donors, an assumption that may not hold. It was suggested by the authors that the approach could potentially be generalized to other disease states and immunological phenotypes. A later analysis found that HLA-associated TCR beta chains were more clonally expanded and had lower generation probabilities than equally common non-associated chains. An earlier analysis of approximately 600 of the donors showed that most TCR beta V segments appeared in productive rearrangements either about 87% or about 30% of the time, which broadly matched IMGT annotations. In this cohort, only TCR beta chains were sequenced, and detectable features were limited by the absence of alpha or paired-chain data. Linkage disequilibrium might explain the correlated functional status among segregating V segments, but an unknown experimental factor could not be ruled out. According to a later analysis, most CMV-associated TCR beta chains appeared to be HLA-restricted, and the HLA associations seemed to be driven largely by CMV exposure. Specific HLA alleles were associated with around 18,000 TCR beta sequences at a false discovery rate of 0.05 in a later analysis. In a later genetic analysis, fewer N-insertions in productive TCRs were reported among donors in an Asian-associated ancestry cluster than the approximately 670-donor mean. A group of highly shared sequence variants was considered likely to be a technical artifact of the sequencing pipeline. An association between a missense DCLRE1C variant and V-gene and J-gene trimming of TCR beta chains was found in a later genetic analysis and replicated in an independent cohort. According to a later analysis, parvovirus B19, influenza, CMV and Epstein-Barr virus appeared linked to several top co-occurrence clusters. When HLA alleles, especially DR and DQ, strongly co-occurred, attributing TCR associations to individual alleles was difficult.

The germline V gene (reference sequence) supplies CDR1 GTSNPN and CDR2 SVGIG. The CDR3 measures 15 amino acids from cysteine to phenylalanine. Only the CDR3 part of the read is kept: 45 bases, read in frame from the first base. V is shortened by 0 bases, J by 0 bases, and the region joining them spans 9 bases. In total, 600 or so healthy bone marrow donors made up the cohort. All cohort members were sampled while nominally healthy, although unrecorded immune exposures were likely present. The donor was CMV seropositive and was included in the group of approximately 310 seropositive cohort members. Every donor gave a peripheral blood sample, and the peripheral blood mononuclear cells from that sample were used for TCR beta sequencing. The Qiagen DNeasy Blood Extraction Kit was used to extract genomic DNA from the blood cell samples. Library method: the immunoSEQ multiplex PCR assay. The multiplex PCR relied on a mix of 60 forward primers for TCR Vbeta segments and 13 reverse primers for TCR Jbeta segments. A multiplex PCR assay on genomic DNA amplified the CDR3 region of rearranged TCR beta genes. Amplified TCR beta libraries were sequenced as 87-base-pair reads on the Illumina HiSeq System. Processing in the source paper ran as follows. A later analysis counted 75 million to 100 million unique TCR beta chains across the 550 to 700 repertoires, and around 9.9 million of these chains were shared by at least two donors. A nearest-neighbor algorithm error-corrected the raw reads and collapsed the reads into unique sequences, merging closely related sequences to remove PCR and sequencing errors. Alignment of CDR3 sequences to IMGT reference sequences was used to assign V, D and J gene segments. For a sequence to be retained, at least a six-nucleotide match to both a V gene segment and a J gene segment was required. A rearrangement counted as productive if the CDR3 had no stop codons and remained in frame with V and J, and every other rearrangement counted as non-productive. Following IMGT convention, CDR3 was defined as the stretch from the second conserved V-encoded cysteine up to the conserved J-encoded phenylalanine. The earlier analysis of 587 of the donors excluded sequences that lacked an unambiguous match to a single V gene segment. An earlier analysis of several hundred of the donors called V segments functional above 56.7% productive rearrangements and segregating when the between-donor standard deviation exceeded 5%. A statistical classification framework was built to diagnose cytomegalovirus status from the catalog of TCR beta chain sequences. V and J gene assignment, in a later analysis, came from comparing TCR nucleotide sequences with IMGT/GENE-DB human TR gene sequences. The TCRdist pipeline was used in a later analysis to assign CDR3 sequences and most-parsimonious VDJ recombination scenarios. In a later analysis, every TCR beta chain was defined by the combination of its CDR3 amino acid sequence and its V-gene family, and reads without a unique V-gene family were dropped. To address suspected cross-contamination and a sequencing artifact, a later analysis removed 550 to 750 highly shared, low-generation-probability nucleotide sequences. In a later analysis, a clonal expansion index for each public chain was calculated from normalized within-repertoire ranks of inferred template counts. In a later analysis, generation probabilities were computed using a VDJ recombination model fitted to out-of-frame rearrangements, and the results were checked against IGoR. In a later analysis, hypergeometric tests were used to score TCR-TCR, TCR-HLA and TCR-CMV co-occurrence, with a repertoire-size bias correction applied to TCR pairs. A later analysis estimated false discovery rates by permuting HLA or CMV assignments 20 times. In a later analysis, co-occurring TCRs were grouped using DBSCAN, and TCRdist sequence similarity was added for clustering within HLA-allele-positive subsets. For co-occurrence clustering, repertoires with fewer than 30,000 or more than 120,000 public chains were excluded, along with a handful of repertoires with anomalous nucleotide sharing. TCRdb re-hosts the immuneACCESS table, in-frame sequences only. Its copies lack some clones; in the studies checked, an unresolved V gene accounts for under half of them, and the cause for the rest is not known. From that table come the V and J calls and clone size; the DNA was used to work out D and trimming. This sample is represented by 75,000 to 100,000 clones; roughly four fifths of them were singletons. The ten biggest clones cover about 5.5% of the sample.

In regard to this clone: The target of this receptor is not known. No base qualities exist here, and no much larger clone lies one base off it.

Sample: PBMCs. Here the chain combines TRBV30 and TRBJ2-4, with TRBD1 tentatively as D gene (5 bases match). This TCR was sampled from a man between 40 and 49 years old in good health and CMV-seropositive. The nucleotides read TGTGCCTGGAGTGTCCACAGGCTAGCCAAAAACATTCAGTACTTC. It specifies CAWSVHRLAKNIQYF.